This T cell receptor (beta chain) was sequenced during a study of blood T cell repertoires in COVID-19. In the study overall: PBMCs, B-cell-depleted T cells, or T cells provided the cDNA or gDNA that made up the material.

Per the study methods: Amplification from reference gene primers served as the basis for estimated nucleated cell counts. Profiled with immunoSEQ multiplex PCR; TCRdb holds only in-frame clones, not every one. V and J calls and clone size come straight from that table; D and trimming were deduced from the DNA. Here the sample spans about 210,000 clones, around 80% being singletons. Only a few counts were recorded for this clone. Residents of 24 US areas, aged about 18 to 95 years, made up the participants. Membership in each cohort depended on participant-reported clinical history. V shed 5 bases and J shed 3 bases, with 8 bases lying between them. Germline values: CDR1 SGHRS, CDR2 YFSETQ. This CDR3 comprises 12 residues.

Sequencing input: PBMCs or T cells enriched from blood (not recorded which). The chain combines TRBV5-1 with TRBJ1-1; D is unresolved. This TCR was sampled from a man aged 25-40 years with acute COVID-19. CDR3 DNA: TGCGCCAGCAGTGGAGGATACACTGAAGCTTTCTTT. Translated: CASSGGYTEAFF.